This paragraph reports one T cell receptor beta chain. The data derive from a study of human T cells and chemical hapten exposure. TCRdb used MiXCR to reprocess the RACE reads, holding one entry per CDR3 protein. The sample contains about 82,000 distinct CDR3 sequences, 13% of which appear only once. Trimming left V 4 bases short and J 2 bases short, with 11 bases between. CDR3 length: 14 residues. CDR1 is SQVTM, CDR2 ANQGSEA, per germline. The time point here: patch test 3, about 24 weeks after DPC sensitization. Treatment defined: therapeutic diphenylcyclopropenone sensitization with weekly scalp DPC.

The V and J genes are TRBV29-1 and TRBJ2-2, with D unresolved. Sample: whole blood, taken in connection with sensitization to the hapten diphenylcyclopropenone (DPC). The sequence was obtained from a woman between 45 and 60 years old with alopecia areata. Some clones in this sample may be carry-over from other donors' samples. In DNA, the CDR3 is TGCAGCGTTGGGCAGGTCGTAAACACCGGGGAGCTGTTTTTT. It specifies CSVGQVVNTGELFF.